This T cell receptor (beta chain) was observed in a study of identical twins. Study-wide results and caveats: An excess of low generation probability was shown by twin-shared out-of-frame alpha sequences. For zero-insertion analyses, partial confounding could come from invariant MAIT and iNKT cells. The models systematically underestimated how much out-of-frame TCR alpha was shared in monozygotic twins. Insertions were reduced in abundant cord blood beta clonotypes but not in memory repertoires.

This clonotype was seen a handful of times. The antigen is not known. V gave up 5 bases and J gave up 0 bases, with 15 bases separating them. Germline V gene data show CDR1 as SGHRS and CDR2 as YFSETQ. The CDR3 has 16 amino acids. TCRdb recomputed calls from the 5' RACE reads with MiXCR, one row per CDR3 protein. Of roughly 630,000 distinct CDR3 sequences listed, around 7.5% are singletons. These records were also assigned to another study, of yellow fever vaccine responses in identical twins.

This sequence joins TRBV5-1 and TRBJ2-1, with D perhaps matching TRBD1 or TRBD2 (5 bases each). The source of this sequence is a woman aged 18-29 years in good health. Material: PBMCs. This CDR3 reads CASRFRGDSSYNEQFF. The CDR3 nucleotides read TGCGCCAGCAGGTTTCGAGGGGATAGCTCCTACAATGAGCAGTTCTTC.